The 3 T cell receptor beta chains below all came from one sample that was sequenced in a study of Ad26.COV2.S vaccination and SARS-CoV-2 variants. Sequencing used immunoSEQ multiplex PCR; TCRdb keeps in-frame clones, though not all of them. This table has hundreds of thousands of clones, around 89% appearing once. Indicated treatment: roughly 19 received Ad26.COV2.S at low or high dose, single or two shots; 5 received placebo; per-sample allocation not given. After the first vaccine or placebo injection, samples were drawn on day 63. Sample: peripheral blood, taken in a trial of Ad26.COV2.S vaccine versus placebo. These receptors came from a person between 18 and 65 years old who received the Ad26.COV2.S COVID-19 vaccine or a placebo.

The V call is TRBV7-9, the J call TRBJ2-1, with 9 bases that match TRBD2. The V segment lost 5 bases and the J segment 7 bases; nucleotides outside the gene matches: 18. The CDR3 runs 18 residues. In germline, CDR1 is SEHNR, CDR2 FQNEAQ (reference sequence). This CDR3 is CASSLSWASGTGRNEQFF. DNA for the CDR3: TGTGCCAGCAGCCTTAGCTGGGCTAGCGGGACCGGGAGGAATGAGCAGTTCTTC.

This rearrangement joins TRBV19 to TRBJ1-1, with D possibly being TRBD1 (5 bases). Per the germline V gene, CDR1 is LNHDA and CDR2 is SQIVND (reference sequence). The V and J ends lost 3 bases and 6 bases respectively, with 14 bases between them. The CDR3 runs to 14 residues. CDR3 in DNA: TGTGCCAGTAGTATGGGGGGGGGAACGGCTGAAGCTTTCTTT. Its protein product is CASSMGGGTAEAFF.

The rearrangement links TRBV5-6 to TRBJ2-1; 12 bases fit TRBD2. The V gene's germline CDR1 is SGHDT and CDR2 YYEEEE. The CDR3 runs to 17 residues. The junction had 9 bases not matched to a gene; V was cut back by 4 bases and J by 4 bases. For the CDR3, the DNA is TGTGCCAGCAGCCCTAGACTAGCGGGAGTGCGATACAATGAGCAGTTCTTC. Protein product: CASSPRLAGVRYNEQFF. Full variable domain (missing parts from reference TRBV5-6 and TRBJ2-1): DAGVTQSPTHLIKTRGQQVTLRCSPKSGHDTVSWYQQALGQGPQFIFQYYEEEERQRGNFPDRFSGHQFPNYSSELNVNALLLGDSALYLCASSPRLAGVRYNEQFFGPGTRLTVL.